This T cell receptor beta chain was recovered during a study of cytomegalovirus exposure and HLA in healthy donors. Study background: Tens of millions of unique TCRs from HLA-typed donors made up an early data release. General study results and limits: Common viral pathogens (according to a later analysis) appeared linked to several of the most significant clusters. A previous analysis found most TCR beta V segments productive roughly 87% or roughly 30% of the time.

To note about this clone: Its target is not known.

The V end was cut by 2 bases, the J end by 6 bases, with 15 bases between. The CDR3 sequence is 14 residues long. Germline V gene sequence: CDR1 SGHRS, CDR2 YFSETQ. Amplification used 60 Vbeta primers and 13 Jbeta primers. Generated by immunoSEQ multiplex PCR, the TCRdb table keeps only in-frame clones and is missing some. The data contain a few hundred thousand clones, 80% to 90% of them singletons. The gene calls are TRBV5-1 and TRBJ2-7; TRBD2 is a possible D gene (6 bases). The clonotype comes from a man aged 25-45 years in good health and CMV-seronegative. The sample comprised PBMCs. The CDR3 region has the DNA TGCGCCAGCAGCTTCGGGGGAGGATTCTCCGAGCAGTACTTC. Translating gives CASSFGGGFSEQYF.